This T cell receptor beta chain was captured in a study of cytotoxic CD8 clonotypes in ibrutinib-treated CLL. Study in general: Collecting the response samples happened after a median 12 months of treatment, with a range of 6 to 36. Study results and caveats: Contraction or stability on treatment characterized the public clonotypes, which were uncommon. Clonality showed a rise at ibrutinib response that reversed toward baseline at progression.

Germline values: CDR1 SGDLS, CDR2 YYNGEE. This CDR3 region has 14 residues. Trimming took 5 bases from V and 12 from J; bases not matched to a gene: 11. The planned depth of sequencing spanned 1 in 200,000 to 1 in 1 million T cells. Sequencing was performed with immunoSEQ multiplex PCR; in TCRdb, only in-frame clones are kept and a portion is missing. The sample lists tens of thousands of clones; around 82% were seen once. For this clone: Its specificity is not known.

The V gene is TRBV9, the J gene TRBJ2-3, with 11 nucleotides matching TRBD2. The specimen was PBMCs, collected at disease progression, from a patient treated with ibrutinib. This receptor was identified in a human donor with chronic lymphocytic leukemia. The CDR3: CASSRLAGNQLQYF. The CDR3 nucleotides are TGTGCCAGCAGTCGACTAGCGGGGAATCAACTTCAGTATTTT.